This entry is about one T cell receptor beta chain. Its target is unknown. The CDR3 is 15 amino acids. CDR1 and CDR2 from the germline V gene are MDHEN and SYDVKM. The V gene lost 3 bases and the J gene lost 1 base, with 7 bases spanning the gap. cDNA libraries for TCR alpha and TCR beta, carrying sample barcodes and UMIs, came from 5'RACE with constant-segment primers. TCRdb analysed the 5' RACE reads with MiXCR anew, one entry per CDR3 protein. The table has roughly 240,000 distinct CDR3 sequences, 15% to 20% seen once; the top ten hold 20% to 25%. This sample was included in a study of T-cell memory formation after mild COVID-19. Whole-study context: Clusters were largely donor specific.

The study's findings and limits: Cross-reactive memory appears to have joined, as suggested by some responding clones showing up in pre-infection memory. Clones that contracted from day 15 to 85 were balanced CD4/CD8, while later expanders leaned CD4+.

The rearrangement joins TRBV28 to TRBJ2-6; D unclear. The sample was PBMCs or a T cell subset sorted from them (not recorded which). The TCR sequence derives from a man younger than 30 who had mild COVID-19 (a few samples of this study predate the infection). Cell type and time point are not known. The CDR3 DNA follows: TGTGCCAGCAGTTTTAGATATTCTGGGGCCAACGTCCTGACTTTC. It is translated as CASSFRYSGANVLTF.